A single sample gave rise to the 30 T cell receptor beta chains below, sequenced in a study of control samples from healthy donors and cancer patients. Using immunoSEQ multiplex PCR, the repertoire was profiled, and TCRdb retains in-frame clones only, with some absent. Of 100,000 to 150,000 clones listed, about 90% are singletons. The sample taken for sequencing was blood. The receptors here all came from a man aged 18 to 30 in good health.

The V gene is TRBV2, the J gene TRBJ1-5; a weak D match, TRBD1 (6 bases). The germline gives CDR1 SNHLY, CDR2 FYNNEI. This CDR3 region has 17 residues. Trimming took off 4 bases at V and 0 bases at J, with 16 bases between the two ends. CDR3 bases: TGTGCCAGCAGTGTTTCACAGGGTGAATATAGCAATCAGCCCCAGCATTTT. This codes for CASSVSQGEYSNQPQHF. The complete variable domain, with remaining parts taken from reference TRBV2 and TRBJ1-5, reads EPEVTQTPSHQVTQMGQEVILRCVPISNHLYFYWYRQILGQKVEFLVSFYNNEISEKSEIFDDQFSVERPDGSNFTLKIRSTKLEDSAMYFCASSVSQGEYSNQPQHFGDGTRLSIL.

J is TRBJ2-3 and V is TRBV7-9; 8 bases line up with TRBD1. CDR3 length equals 12 residues. The V segment lost 5 bases and the J segment 8 bases; nucleotides outside the gene matches: 3. Germline CDR1 and CDR2: SEHNR and FQNEAQ (reference sequence). The CDR3 is CASSPGQGTQYF. The CDR3, as DNA: TGTGCCAGCAGCCCCGGACAGGGTACGCAGTATTTT.

This clone was found once. This chain uses TRBV28 with TRBJ1-1; D unclear. Germline lookup yields CDR1 MDHEN and CDR2 SYDVKM. The CDR3 length is 19 residues. V shed 3 bases and J shed 4 bases, with 27 bases lying between them. The CDR3: CASSFPLKADRIMGTEAFF. CDR3 nucleotides: TGTGCCAGCAGTTTCCCCCTTAAGGCGGATCGGATCATGGGCACTGAAGCTTTCTTT.

This chain links TRBV6-6 with TRBJ2-5, with D possibly TRBD1 on 5 matching bases. Germline V gene lookup returns CDR1 MNHNY and CDR2 SVGAGI (reference sequence). V lost 0 bases and J lost 4, with 6 bases in between. This CDR3 is built from 13 residues. This CDR3 reads CASSYSRAETQYF. CDR3 sequence (DNA): TGTGCCAGCAGTTACTCCAGGGCAGAGACCCAGTACTTC.

The J gene is TRBJ2-7, the V gene TRBV5-1; D not resolved. The CDR3 extends over 15 amino acids. CDR1 and CDR2 (germline): SGHRS, YFSETQ. V was pared by 2 bases and J by 6 bases, with 18 bases between. The CDR3 coding sequence is TGCGCCAGCAGCTTCAACTTGATGGGGAATCTCGAGCAGTACTTC. Its protein product is CASSFNLMGNLEQYF.

J is TRBJ2-1 and V is TRBV7-2; the D gene is possibly TRBD1 (6 bases). The CDR3 has 15 amino acids. V dropped 5 bases and J dropped 1 base, with 12 bases sitting between them. Germline CDR1 reads SGHTA; CDR2 reads FQGNSA. The CDR3 loop reads CASSLGTTSYNEQFF. In DNA form, the CDR3 reads TGTGCCAGCAGCCTGGGGACAACGTCCTACAATGAGCAGTTCTTC.

CDR3 nucleotide sequence: TGTGCCAGCACGTTAATGGAACTAGCGGGTCTCAACGAGCAGTACTTC. Protein: CASTLMELAGLNEQYF. The chain employs TRBV9 and TRBJ2-7, with TRBD2 matching 9 bases. CDR3 length: 16 residues. V shed 6 bases and J 5 bases; nucleotides not matched to a gene: 15. CDR1 and CDR2 (germline): SGDLS, YYNGEE.

The chain recombines TRBV30 with TRBJ2-7; 11 bases fit TRBD1. The J segment lost 0 bases and the V segment lost 5 bases, leaving 3 bases of the junction unmatched. The CDR3 extends over 14 amino acids. The germline CDR1 and CDR2 sequences are GTSNPN and SVGIG (reference sequence). CDR3 nucleotide sequence: TGTGCCTGGGGGACAGGGGGTAGCTCCTACGAGCAGTACTTC. Its protein is CAWGTGGSSYEQYF.

The chain couples TRBV6-5 to TRBJ2-5, with D perhaps TRBD1 (6 bases). In germline, CDR1 is MNHEY, CDR2 SVGAGI. V was trimmed by 10 bases and J by 1 base, leaving 10 bases between them. The CDR3 sequence is 12 residues long. The DNA for the CDR3 is TGTGCCACCCGACAGGCCCAAGAGACCCAGTACTTC. Protein sequence: CATRQAQETQYF.

The V gene is TRBV7-9, the J gene TRBJ2-7; TRBD1 matches at 8 bases. V dropped 5 bases and J dropped 0; count of bases not matched to a gene: 9. Per germline, CDR1 SEHNR and CDR2 FQNEAQ (reference sequence). The CDR3 has 16 amino acids. Here the CDR3 reads CASSDPGTGYSYEQYF. CDR3 sequence (DNA): TGTGCCAGCAGCGACCCCGGGACAGGCTACTCCTACGAGCAGTACTTC.

J is TRBJ1-1 and V is TRBV5-1; D is uncertain. The CDR3 spans 15 residues. V lost 3 bases to trimming and J lost 0 bases, with 12 bases between them. Germline V CDR1 and CDR2: SGHRS, YFSETQ. The CDR3 loop is CASSSIRFMNTEAFF. CDR3 nucleotide sequence: TGCGCCAGCAGCTCAATCAGGTTCATGAACACTGAAGCTTTCTTT.

Only one count was recorded for this clone. This sequence joins TRBV30 and TRBJ1-6; 8 bases agree with TRBD1. The V gene's germline CDR1 is GTSNPN and CDR2 SVGIG (reference sequence). J gave up 1 base and V 4 bases, and 9 bases lay outside the gene matches. This CDR3 region has 17 residues. CDR3 sequence reads: CAWKAGGVGSYNSPLHF. The CDR3 DNA is TGTGCCTGGAAGGCAGGGGGCGTCGGTTCCTATAATTCACCCCTCCACTTT.

The chain combines TRBV5-1 with TRBJ2-5, with 7 positions matching TRBD2. The junction had 5 bases not matched to a gene; V was cut back by 4 bases and J by 5 bases. Germline CDR1 and CDR2: SGHRS and YFSETQ. The CDR3 sequence is 13 residues long. CDR3 sequence reads: CASSPGLIETQYF. The CDR3 nucleotides are TGCGCCAGCAGCCCGGGACTAATTGAGACCCAGTACTTC.

V usage is TRBV27 and J usage is TRBJ2-3; 7 nucleotides agree with TRBD2. Germline assignment: CDR1 MNHEY and CDR2 SMNVEV (reference sequence). There are 15 residues in the CDR3. V lost 3 bases, J lost 4 bases, and 7 bases stayed unmatched. The CDR3: CASSFRGLGPDTQYF. The CDR3 coding sequence is TGTGCCAGCAGTTTCCGCGGACTAGGGCCAGATACGCAGTATTTT.

The chain couples TRBV10-3 to TRBJ1-4; D remains ambiguous. CDR3 length: 12 residues. V lost 6 bases and J 8 bases, leaving 10 bases between the germline ends. CDR1 and CDR2 (germline): ENHRY, SYGVKD. The CDR3 loop is CAIRDDHEKLFF. DNA of the CDR3: TGTGCCATCAGGGACGATCACGAAAAACTGTTTTTT.

The chain has TRBV28 and TRBJ2-3, with 7 bases that match TRBD2. Germline V gives CDR1 MDHEN, CDR2 SYDVKM. This CDR3 contains 19 residues. J gave up 3 bases and V 0 bases, and 15 bases lay outside the gene matches. The CDR3 sequence: CASSLWAGETSFTTDTQYF. DNA of the CDR3: TGTGCCAGCAGTTTATGGGCGGGAGAAACTAGCTTCACTACAGATACGCAGTATTTT.

This clone was seen a few times. The rearrangement joins TRBV5-1 to TRBJ2-3; weak D call: TRBD1 (6 bases). This CDR3 has 14 residues. Trimming pared 1 base from V and 4 bases from J, leaving 10 bases between. The germline V gene has CDR1 SGHRS and CDR2 YFSETQ. Written as DNA, the CDR3 is TGCGCCAGCAGCTTGAGGGGGTCCCCAGATACGCAGTATTTT. Protein: CASSLRGSPDTQYF.

The genes are TRBV11-2 and TRBJ1-5, with D perhaps matching TRBD1 (6 bases). CDR1 is SGHAT and CDR2 is FQNNGV in the germline V gene. Trimming took 1 base from V and 2 from J, leaving 12 bases between them. The CDR3 contains 16 residues. The CDR3, as DNA: TGTGCCAGCAGCTTAGCTTGGGGGGCTGGCAATCAGCCCCAGCATTTT. This codes for CASSLAWGAGNQPQHF.

The genes are TRBV4-3 and TRBJ1-1; D is ambiguous. CDR1 LGHNA and CDR2 YSLEER come from the germline V gene. The V end was cut by 0 bases, the J end by 1 base, with 12 bases between. The CDR3 has 16 residues. The CDR3 protein is CASSQDRGWGNTEAFF. The CDR3 DNA follows: TGCGCCAGCAGCCAAGACCGGGGATGGGGGAACACTGAAGCTTTCTTT.

The chain recombines TRBV19 with TRBJ1-4; D is possibly TRBD1 (5 bases). There are 16 residues in the CDR3. Germline lookup yields CDR1 LNHDA and CDR2 SQIVND (reference sequence). The germline V and J ends were trimmed by 4 bases and 0 bases, with 12 bases remaining between them. This CDR3 reads CASSRGTGSTNEKLFF. The CDR3 bases are TGTGCCAGTAGTAGAGGGACCGGCTCAACTAATGAAAAACTGTTTTTT.

CDR3 DNA sequence: TGTGCCAGCAGCCGAAGGACTAGCGGGAGGGCCGTGGATGAGCAGTTCTTC. It translates to CASSRRTSGRAVDEQFF. V is TRBV14 and J is TRBJ2-1; 15 nucleotides align to TRBD2. This CDR3 region has 17 residues. The ends lost 4 bases at V and 8 bases at J; junction bases unmatched: 9. CDR1 and CDR2 from the germline V gene are SGHDN and FVKESK.

The chain recombines TRBV10-1 with TRBJ2-2, with a tentative D call TRBD1 (6 bases). V was shortened by 6 bases and J by 6 bases, with 17 bases between the two germline ends. The CDR3 runs 15 residues. CDR1 is WNHNN, CDR2 SYGVQD, per germline (reference sequence). The CDR3 DNA follows: TGCGCCAGCAGCCCAGGGGCCCCTTGGGCCGGGGAGCTGTTTTTT. Protein: CASSPGAPWAGELFF.

The genes are TRBV14 and TRBJ1-1; D ambiguous. Between the trimmed V and J ends, which lost 0 bases and 3 bases, there was a span of 8 bases. The CDR3 is 14 amino acids. Germline CDR1 and CDR2: SGHDN and FVKESK. CDR3 loop: CASSQELRDTEAFF. The CDR3 nucleotides are TGTGCCAGCAGCCAAGAGTTACGGGACACTGAAGCTTTCTTT.

This clone was counted only a few times. This rearrangement joins TRBV14 to TRBJ2-5; 8 bases fit TRBD1. V lost 1 base, J lost 2 bases, and 12 bases stayed unmatched. The CDR3 loop spans 18 amino acids. CDR1 SGHDN and CDR2 FVKESK come from the germline V gene. The CDR3 DNA reads TGTGCCAGCAGCCAAGGACTCCAGGCAGGGGGCTATCAAGAGACCCAGTACTTC. This translates into CASSQGLQAGGYQETQYF.

V is TRBV15 and J is TRBJ2-4; 7 bases are shared with TRBD1. Germline loops: CDR1 LNHNV, CDR2 YYDKDF (reference sequence). V shed 5 bases and J 0 bases; nucleotides not matched to a gene: 16. The CDR3 spans 19 residues. Here the CDR3 reads CATSGTQGTAKLAKNIQYF. CDR3 nucleotides: TGTGCCACCAGCGGAACACAAGGGACAGCGAAACTAGCCAAAAACATTCAGTACTTC.

This clone appeared once. This sequence joins TRBV4-1 and TRBJ2-7, with D perhaps matching TRBD1 or TRBD2 (5 bases each). The CDR3 sequence is 16 residues long. CDR1 is MGHRA and CDR2 is YSYEKL in the germline V gene. V lost 1 base to trimming and J lost 6 bases, with 19 bases between them. CDR3 region: CASSQGRGRFLGEQYF. CDR3 nucleotides: TGCGCCAGCAGCCAAGGTCGGGGACGGTTCCTCGGCGAGCAGTACTTC.

This clone is judged medium-sized (0.01 to 0.1%). The rearrangement uses TRBV6-5 and TRBJ2-7, with D perhaps assigned TRBD1 or TRBD2 (5 bases each). CDR3 length: 11 amino acids. V lost 7 bases and J 7 bases, leaving 11 bases between the germline ends. CDR1 is MNHEY, CDR2 SVGAGI, per germline. This CDR3 reads CASKRDREQYF. The CDR3 DNA reads as TGTGCCAGCAAACGGGACCGGGAGCAGTACTTC.

The rearrangement uses TRBV5-1 and TRBJ1-1; D uncertain. This CDR3 comprises 16 residues. From germline, CDR1 is SGHRS and CDR2 YFSETQ. V lost 3 bases and J lost 6, with 21 bases in between. The CDR3 DNA is TGCGCCAGCAGCTACGCTTCGAAAGTTACCCCGGCTGAAGCTTTCTTT. This codes for CASSYASKVTPAEAFF.

The chain recombines TRBV28 with TRBJ2-5; 13 bases line up with TRBD2. The CDR3 loop spans 18 amino acids. Germline CDR1 MDHEN, CDR2 SYDVKM. V trimming: 4 bases; J trimming: 5 bases; junction bases outside the gene matches: 13. The CDR3 coding sequence is TGTGCCAGCAGTTCCCCCGGGACTAGCGGGACGATGTGGGAGACCCAGTACTTC. Protein: CASSSPGTSGTMWETQYF.

The J gene is TRBJ1-1, the V gene TRBV18; 7 positions agree with TRBD1. Germline V gives CDR1 KGHSH, CDR2 LQKENI. The CDR3 consists of 15 residues. J was trimmed by 4 bases and V by 1 base; bases with no gene match: 6. CDR3 DNA sequence: TGTGCCAGCTCACCACAGGTACAGGGGAGCACTGAAGCTTTCTTT. Its translation: CASSPQVQGSTEAFF.